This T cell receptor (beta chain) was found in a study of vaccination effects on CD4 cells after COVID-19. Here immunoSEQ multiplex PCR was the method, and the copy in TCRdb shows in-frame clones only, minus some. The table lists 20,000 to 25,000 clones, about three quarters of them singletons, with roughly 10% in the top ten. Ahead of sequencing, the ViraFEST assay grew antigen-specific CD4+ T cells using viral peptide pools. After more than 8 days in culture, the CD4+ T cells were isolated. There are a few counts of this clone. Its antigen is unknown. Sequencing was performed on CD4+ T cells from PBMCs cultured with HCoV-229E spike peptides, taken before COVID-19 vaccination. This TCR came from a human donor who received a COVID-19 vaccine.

The CDR3 here is CASGGQQKASPLHF. The CDR3 DNA sequence: TGTGCCAGCGGCGGACAGCAGAAAGCTTCACCCCTCCACTTT. The rearrangement uses TRBV2 and TRBJ1-6; maybe TRBD1 (6 bases). Germline values: CDR1 SNHLY, CDR2 FYNNEI. V was pared by 8 bases and J by 9 bases, with 17 bases between. The CDR3 consists of 14 residues.